The sequence of this T cell receptor (beta chain) was determined in a study of T cells after yellow fever vaccination. Study-wide findings and caveats: Some clonotypes, a small share, were shared between CD4 and CD8 compartments.

This CDR3 is 14 amino acids long. From germline, CDR1 is SGHNT and CDR2 YYREEE (reference sequence). On this clonotype: What it binds is not known.

Using its own MiXCR run on the 5' RACE reads, TCRdb lists one record per CDR3 protein. This sample carries about 400,000 distinct CDR3 sequences, about 6.2% of them seen once, and the ten largest clones take 15%. The TCR sequence derives from a man aged 25-45 years who received the YFV17D yellow fever vaccine. The sample consisted of PBMCs, taken 5 days after the yellow fever booster vaccination. This rearrangement joins TRBV5-4 to TRBJ2-1, with D perhaps given as TRBD1 or TRBD2 (5 bases each). The CDR3 is CATTLPGRYNEQFF. CDR3 DNA: TGTGCTACCACACTCCCGGGACGCTACAATGAGCAGTTCTTC.